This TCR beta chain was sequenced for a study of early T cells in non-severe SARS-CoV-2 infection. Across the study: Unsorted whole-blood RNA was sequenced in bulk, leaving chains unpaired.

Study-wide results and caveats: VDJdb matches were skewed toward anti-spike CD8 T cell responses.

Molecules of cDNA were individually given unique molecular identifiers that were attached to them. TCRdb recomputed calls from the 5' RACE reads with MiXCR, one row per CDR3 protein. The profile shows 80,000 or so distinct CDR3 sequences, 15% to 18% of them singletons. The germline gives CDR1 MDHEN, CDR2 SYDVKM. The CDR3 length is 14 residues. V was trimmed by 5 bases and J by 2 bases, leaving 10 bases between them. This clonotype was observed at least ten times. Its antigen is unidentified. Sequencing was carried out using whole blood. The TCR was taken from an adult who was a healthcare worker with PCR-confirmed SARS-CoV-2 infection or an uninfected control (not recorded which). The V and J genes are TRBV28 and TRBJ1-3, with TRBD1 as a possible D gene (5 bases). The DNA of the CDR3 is TGTGCCAGCAGTCCCCCGGGGGCTGGAAACACCATATATTTT. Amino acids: CASSPPGAGNTIYF.